The 21 T cell receptor beta chains in this list originate from one sample, sequenced in a study of cytomegalovirus exposure and HLA in healthy donors. PCR involved 60 Vbeta and 13 Jbeta primers. This table comes from immunoSEQ multiplex PCR, and its TCRdb copy is limited to in-frame clones, with some not included. The sample has hundreds of thousands of clones, about 77% seen once. The sequenced sample was PBMCs. All receptors come from a woman younger than 45 in good health and CMV-seronegative.

The genes are TRBV11-3 and TRBJ2-1; tentatively, D is TRBD2 (5 bases). The CDR3 is 12 residues long. The germline V and J ends were trimmed by 7 bases and 8 bases, with 12 bases remaining between them. The germline gives CDR1 SGHNT, CDR2 YENEEA. Here the CDR3 reads CASTGNGYEQFF. In nucleotides, the CDR3 is TGTGCCAGCACCGGGAATGGCTATGAGCAGTTCTTC.

The table lists this clone with a few counts. The chain is built from TRBV5-6 and TRBJ2-5; perhaps TRBD1 as D (5 bases). Deletions cut 3 bases from V and 2 bases from J, with 8 bases between. The germline V gene has CDR1 SGHDT and CDR2 YYEEEE. The CDR3 has 13 amino acids. For the CDR3, the DNA is TGTGCCAGCAGCTACGACAGACAAGAGACCCAGTACTTC. This sequence encodes CASSYDRQETQYF.

The rearrangement links TRBV4-2 to TRBJ2-5, with TRBD2 matching over 7 bases. The junction had 14 bases not matched to a gene; V was cut back by 0 bases and J by 4 bases. Germline lookup yields CDR1 LGHNA and CDR2 YNFKEQ. This CDR3 has 18 amino acids. CDR3 nucleotide sequence: TGTGCCAGCAGCCAAGAAGGTCTGACTAGCCGGAGGATAGAGACCCAGTACTTC. Its translation: CASSQEGLTSRRIETQYF.

This clone was seen a single time. The chain carries TRBV30 and TRBJ1-5; D may be TRBD1 (5 bases). V was pared by 0 bases and J by 7 bases, with 16 bases between. CDR1 is GTSNPN, CDR2 SVGIG, per germline (reference sequence). CDR3 length: 15 residues. The CDR3 region has the DNA TGTGCCTGGAGTGTAGGGGCAGTAGATAACCAGCCCCAGCATTTT. It encodes CAWSVGAVDNQPQHF.

The rearrangement links TRBV7-3 to TRBJ1-2; 7 bases agree with TRBD1. This CDR3 has 16 amino acids. Trimming at V came to 4 bases and at J to 4 bases, leaving 12 bases not matched to a gene. Germline-derived CDR1 and CDR2 are SGHTA and FQGTGA. In DNA form, the CDR3 reads TGTGCCAGCAGCTCAGGGGACAGAAAAGACAGCTATGGCTACACCTTC. It is translated as CASSSGDRKDSYGYTF.

The chain has TRBV30 and TRBJ2-7, with D perhaps matching TRBD2 (6 bases). CDR3 length: 14 amino acids. V lost 1 base to trimming and J lost 4 bases, with 14 bases between them. From germline, CDR1 is GTSNPN and CDR2 SVGIG (reference sequence). This CDR3 is CAWSGLARVYEQYF. The CDR3 DNA reads TGTGCCTGGAGTGGGCTAGCGCGAGTATACGAGCAGTACTTC.

The J gene is TRBJ1-1, the V gene TRBV7-2; D might be TRBD1 (5 bases). Germline lookup yields CDR1 SGHTA and CDR2 FQGNSA. The CDR3 spans 16 residues. Trimming took off 3 bases at V and 0 bases at J, with 14 bases between the two ends. CDR3: CASSFPGRYMNTEAFF. CDR3 coding DNA: TGTGCCAGCAGCTTTCCAGGGCGCTACATGAACACTGAAGCTTTCTTT.

About this clone: The junction departs from germline at one end; a sequencing error may be responsible. The chain links TRBV19 to TRBJ2-3; 14 bases match TRBD2. The germline CDR1 and CDR2 sequences are LNHDA and SQIVND (reference sequence). The CDR3 extends over 15 amino acids. The CDR3 nucleotides read TGTGCCAGTAGGACTAGCGGGGGGGGCACAAATACGCAGTATTTT. The encoded protein is CASRTSGGGTNTQYF.

V and J are TRBV6-5 and TRBJ2-5, with a tentative D call TRBD1 (6 bases). The CDR3 is 15 amino acids. Trimming took 1 base from V and 5 from J, leaving 14 bases between them. Germline lookup yields CDR1 MNHEY and CDR2 SVGAGI. This CDR3 is CASSYWVGRGETQYF. In DNA form, the CDR3 reads TGTGCCAGCAGTTACTGGGTGGGAAGGGGGGAGACCCAGTACTTC.

CDR3 DNA sequence: TGCAGCGTTGGGACAGGGTCACACGAGCAGTACTTC. It translates to CSVGTGSHEQYF. The chain uses TRBV29-1 and TRBJ2-7; TRBD1 matches 8 bases. V lost 4 bases and J lost 5; bases outside the gene matches: 4. CDR1 is SQVTM, CDR2 ANQGSEA, per germline. There are 12 residues in the CDR3.

This chain uses TRBV27 with TRBJ2-2, with D possibly matching TRBD2 (5 bases). CDR3 length: 12 residues. Deletions cut 5 bases from V and 8 bases from J, with 9 bases between. CDR1 is MNHEY and CDR2 is SMNVEV in the germline V gene (reference sequence). CDR3 bases: TGTGCCAGCAGTCGAATAGCGGGGGAGCTGTTTTTT. Its protein product is CASSRIAGELFF.

The chain has TRBV27 and TRBJ2-2; D unresolved. Germline V lookup: CDR1 MNHEY, CDR2 SMNVEV (reference sequence). V was trimmed by 2 bases and J by 1 base, leaving 5 bases between them. The length of the CDR3 is 14 residues. The CDR3: CASSLDKNTGELFF. CDR3 DNA: TGTGCCAGCAGTTTAGACAAGAACACCGGGGAGCTGTTTTTT.

The chain couples TRBV7-9 to TRBJ2-2; D gene unclear. Trimming removed 6 bases at V and 4 bases at J, with 9 bases between. The CDR3 is 13 amino acids. Germline V CDR1 and CDR2: SEHNR, FQNEAQ (reference sequence). The CDR3 sequence: CASSPTVTGELFF. The CDR3 DNA is TGTGCCAGCAGTCCAACAGTCACCGGGGAGCTGTTTTTT.

The chain carries TRBV6-1 and TRBJ2-5; possible D gene TRBD2, 5 bases. Germline assignment: CDR1 MNHNS and CDR2 SASEGT. Trimming removed 4 bases from V and 3 bases from J, with 9 bases in between. The CDR3 sequence is 13 residues long. The DNA for the CDR3 is TGTGCCAGCAGTGCCACTAGAGAAGAGACCCAGTACTTC. Its translation is CASSATREETQYF.

This clone has more than one count but fewer than ten. The chain recombines TRBV5-5 with TRBJ2-5, with 12 bases that match TRBD2. This CDR3 region has 19 residues. Germline V lookup: CDR1 SGHKS, CDR2 YYEKEE (reference sequence). Unmatched junction bases numbered 12, after V lost 3 bases and J lost 0 bases. CDR3: CASSSVPTSGGLYQETQYF. The CDR3, as DNA: TGTGCCAGCAGCTCGGTTCCGACTAGCGGGGGCTTGTACCAAGAGACCCAGTACTTC.

There are a few counts of this clone. The rearrangement uses TRBV21-1 and TRBJ1-2; the tabulated D call, TRBD1, remains unverified against the DNA. TRBV21-1 is a pseudogene locus. The CDR3 length is 15 residues. CDR3 amino acids: CASSKGVTGNYGYTF. Here the CDR3 DNA reads TGTGCCAGCAGCAAAGGTGTGACAGGAAACTATGGCTACACCTTC.

This clone was seen just once. The chain has TRBV29-1 and TRBJ2-1; weak D call: TRBD2 (5 bases). V dropped 7 bases and J dropped 4 bases, with 11 bases sitting between them. The V gene's germline CDR1 is SQVTM and CDR2 ANQGSEA. The CDR3 is 12 amino acids. CDR3 sequence: CSGRWWYNEQFF. The CDR3 coding sequence is TGCAGCGGGAGGTGGTGGTACAATGAGCAGTTCTTC.

This clone was recorded a few times. The chain carries TRBV4-1 and TRBJ1-1; D remains unclear. The CDR3 consists of 14 residues. V was trimmed by 4 bases and J by 3 bases, leaving 12 bases between them. CDR1 and CDR2 from the germline V gene are MGHRA and YSYEKL. CDR3 loop: CASSRSIGDTEAFF. In DNA form, the CDR3 reads TGCGCCAGCAGCCGAAGCATCGGGGACACTGAAGCTTTCTTT.

The J gene is TRBJ2-1, the V gene TRBV19, with 11 bases fitting TRBD1. This CDR3 has 16 residues. Germline trimming cut 3 bases from V and 8 bases from J; bases unmatched to any gene: 9. Germline V gene data show CDR1 as LNHDA and CDR2 as SQIVND (reference sequence). CDR3 protein: CASSILPGQGADEQFF. The DNA for the CDR3 is TGTGCCAGTAGTATCCTACCCGGACAGGGGGCCGATGAGCAGTTCTTC.

As DNA, the CDR3 is TGTGCCTGGAGACTAGCGGGAGCGCCTGGGGAGCTGTTTTTT. Amino acid sequence: CAWRLAGAPGELFF. The J gene is TRBJ2-2, the V gene TRBV30, with 11 bases fitting TRBD2. Germline assignment: CDR1 GTSNPN and CDR2 SVGIG (reference sequence). The CDR3 spans 14 residues. Trimming cost V 3 bases and J 8 bases; bases outside gene matches: 5.

The chain has TRBV5-4 and TRBJ1-1, with 9 bases that match TRBD1. Losses at the gene ends were 0 bases for V and 6 bases for J; bases not matched to a gene: 6. Germline loops: CDR1 SGHNT, CDR2 YYREEE (reference sequence). The CDR3 covers 15 residues. The CDR3, as DNA: TGTGCCAGCAGCTTGGGCGGACAGGGGTTCTCTGAAGCTTTCTTT. Translated: CASSLGGQGFSEAFF. Complete variable domain (other parts from reference TRBV5-4 and TRBJ1-1): ETGVTQSPTHLIKTRGQQVTLRCSSQSGHNTVSWYQQALGQGPQFIFQYYREEENGRGNFPPRFSGLQFPNYSSELNVNALELDDSALYLCASSLGGQGFSEAFFGQGTRLTVV.